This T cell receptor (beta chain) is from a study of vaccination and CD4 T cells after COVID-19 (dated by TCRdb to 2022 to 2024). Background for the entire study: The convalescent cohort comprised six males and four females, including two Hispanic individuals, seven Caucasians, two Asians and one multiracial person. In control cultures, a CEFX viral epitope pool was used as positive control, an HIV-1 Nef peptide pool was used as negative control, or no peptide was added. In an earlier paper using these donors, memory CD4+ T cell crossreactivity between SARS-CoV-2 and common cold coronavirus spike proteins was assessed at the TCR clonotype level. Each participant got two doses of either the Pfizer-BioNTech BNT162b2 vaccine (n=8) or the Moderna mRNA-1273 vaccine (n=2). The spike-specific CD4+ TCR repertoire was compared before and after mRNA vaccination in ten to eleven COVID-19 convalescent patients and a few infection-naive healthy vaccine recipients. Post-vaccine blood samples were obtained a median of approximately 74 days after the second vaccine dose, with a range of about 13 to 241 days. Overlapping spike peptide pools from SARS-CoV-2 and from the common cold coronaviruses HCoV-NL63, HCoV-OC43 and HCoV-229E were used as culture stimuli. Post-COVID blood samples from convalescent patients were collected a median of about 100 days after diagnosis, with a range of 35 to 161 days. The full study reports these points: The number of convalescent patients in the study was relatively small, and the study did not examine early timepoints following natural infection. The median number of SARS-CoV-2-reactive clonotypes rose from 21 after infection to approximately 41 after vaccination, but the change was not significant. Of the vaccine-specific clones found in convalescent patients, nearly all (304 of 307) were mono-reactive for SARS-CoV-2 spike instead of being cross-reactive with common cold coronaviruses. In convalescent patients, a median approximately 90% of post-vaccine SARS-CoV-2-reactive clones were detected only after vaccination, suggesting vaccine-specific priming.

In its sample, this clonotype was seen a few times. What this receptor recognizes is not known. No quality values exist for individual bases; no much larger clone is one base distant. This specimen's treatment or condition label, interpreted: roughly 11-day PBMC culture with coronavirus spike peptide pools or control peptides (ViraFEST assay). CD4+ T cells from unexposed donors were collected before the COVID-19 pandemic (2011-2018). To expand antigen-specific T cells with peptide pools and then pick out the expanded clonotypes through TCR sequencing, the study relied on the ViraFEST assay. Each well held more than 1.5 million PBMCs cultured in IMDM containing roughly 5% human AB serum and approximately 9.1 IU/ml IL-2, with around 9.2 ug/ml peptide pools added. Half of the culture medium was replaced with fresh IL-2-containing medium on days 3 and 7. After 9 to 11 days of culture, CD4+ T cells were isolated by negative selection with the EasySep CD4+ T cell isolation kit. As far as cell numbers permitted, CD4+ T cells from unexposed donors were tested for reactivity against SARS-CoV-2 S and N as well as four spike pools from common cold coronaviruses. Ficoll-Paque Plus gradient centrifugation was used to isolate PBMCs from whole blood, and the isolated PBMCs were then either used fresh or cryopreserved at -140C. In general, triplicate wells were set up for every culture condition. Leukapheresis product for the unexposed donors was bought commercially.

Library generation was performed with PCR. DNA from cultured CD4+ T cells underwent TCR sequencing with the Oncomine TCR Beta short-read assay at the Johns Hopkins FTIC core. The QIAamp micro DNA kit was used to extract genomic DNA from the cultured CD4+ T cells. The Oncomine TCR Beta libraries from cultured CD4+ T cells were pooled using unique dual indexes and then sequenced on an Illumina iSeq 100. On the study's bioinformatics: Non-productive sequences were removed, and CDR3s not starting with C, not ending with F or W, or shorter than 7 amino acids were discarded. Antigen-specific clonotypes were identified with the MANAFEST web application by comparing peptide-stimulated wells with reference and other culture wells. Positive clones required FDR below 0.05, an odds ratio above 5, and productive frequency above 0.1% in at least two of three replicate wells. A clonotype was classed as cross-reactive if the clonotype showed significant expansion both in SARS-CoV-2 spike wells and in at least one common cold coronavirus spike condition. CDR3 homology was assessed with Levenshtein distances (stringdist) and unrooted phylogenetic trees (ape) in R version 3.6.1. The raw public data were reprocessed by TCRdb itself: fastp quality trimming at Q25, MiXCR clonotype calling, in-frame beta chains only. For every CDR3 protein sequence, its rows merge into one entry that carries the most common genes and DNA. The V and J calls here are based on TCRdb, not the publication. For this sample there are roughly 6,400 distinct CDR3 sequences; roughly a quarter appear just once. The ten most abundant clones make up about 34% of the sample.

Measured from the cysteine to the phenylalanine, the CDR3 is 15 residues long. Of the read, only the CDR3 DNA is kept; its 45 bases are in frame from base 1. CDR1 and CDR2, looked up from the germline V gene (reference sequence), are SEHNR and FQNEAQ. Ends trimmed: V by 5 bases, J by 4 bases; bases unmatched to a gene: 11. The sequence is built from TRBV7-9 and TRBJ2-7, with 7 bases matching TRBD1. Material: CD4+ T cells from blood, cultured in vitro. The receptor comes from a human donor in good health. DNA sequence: TGTGCCAGCAGCCCTAGGGACAGATCGGATTACGAGCAGTACTTC. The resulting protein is CASSPRDRSDYEQYF.